Below, 14 T cell receptor beta chains from the same sample are listed, as sequenced in a study of T cells in localized non-small cell lung cancer. Produced via immunoSEQ multiplex PCR; TCRdb's table is partial and in-frame only. The table lists fewer than 40,000 clones, about 81% of them singletons, with 36% in the top ten. The sample in question was peripheral blood, obtained before any cancer treatment. The origin of the receptors is a male donor at least 60 years old with stage II squamous cell lung carcinoma.

The chain couples TRBV6-5 to TRBJ2-1, with D possibly matching TRBD2 (6 bases). V shed 6 bases and J shed 6 bases, with 18 bases lying between them. CDR1 is MNHEY, CDR2 SVGAGI, per germline. This CDR3 region has 15 residues. CDR3: CASSDGTRETNEQFF. In DNA form, the CDR3 reads TGTGCCAGCAGCGACGGGACTCGGGAGACCAATGAGCAGTTCTTC.

In the case of this clone: At one end, the junction sequence differs from germline, possibly due to a read error. The chain is built from TRBV7-6 and TRBJ2-1; D is uncertain. The CDR3 consists of 15 residues. The V gene's germline CDR1 is SGHVS and CDR2 FNYEAQ. The CDR3 coding sequence is TGTGCCAGCAGCTTAGTTCCAGATTCCTACAATGGGCAGTTCTTC. This codes for CASSLVPDSYNGQFF.

The rearrangement uses TRBV5-4 and TRBJ1-1; TRBD1 might be the D (5 bases). The CDR3 totals 17 residues. The germline CDR1 and CDR2 sequences are SGHNT and YYREEE (reference sequence). The V end was cut by 3 bases, the J end by 6 bases, with 24 bases between. CDR3 DNA: TGTGCCAGCAGCTGGGGTATCAAGGGACCCGGGTCAGCTGAAGCTTTCTTT. Protein sequence: CASSWGIKGPGSAEAFF.

The table lists this clone with a few counts. V usage is TRBV19 and J usage is TRBJ1-1; D is uncertain. Germline loops: CDR1 LNHDA, CDR2 SQIVND (reference sequence). The germline V and J ends were trimmed by 5 bases and 0 bases, with 1 base remaining between them. The CDR3 extends over 11 amino acids. CDR3: CASSLNTEAFF. The CDR3 bases are TGTGCCAGTAGTCTGAACACTGAAGCTTTCTTT.

This chain connects TRBV27 to TRBJ1-1, with a possible D match to TRBD1 (5 bases). The CDR3 spans 17 residues. The V end was cut by 8 bases, the J end by 0 bases, with 22 bases between. Germline V gene data show CDR1 as MNHEY and CDR2 as SMNVEV (reference sequence). This chain's CDR3 is CASSPGQGGSVNTEAFF. CDR3 in DNA: TGTGCCAGCTCACCGGGGCAGGGTGGTTCCGTGAACACTGAAGCTTTCTTT.

The chain joins TRBV11-3 to TRBJ2-2; D gene uncertain. CDR3 length: 13 amino acids. V was shortened by 2 bases and J by 8 bases, with 9 bases between the two germline ends. Germline-derived CDR1 and CDR2 are SGHNT and YENEEA. The CDR3 DNA sequence: TGTGCCAGCAGCTTAAATCCCAAGGGGGAGCTGTTTTTT. Amino acid sequence: CASSLNPKGELFF.

In regard to this clone: Germline and junction disagree at one end, which may indicate a read error. The chain's CDR3 is CATSRARTSGVLDF. The CDR3 nucleotides are TGTGCCACCAGCAGAGCGAGGACTAGCGGAGTTTTAGACTTC. V usage is TRBV15 and J usage is TRBJ2-7, with TRBD2 matching over 10 bases. The germline V gene encodes CDR1 LNHNV and CDR2 YYDKDF (reference sequence). This CDR3 comprises 14 residues.

By share, this clone ranks as medium-sized (0.01 to 0.1%). The rearrangement uses TRBV19 and TRBJ1-5; the match to TRBD1 covers 7 bases. The germline CDR1 and CDR2 sequences are LNHDA and SQIVND (reference sequence). The CDR3 is 13 residues long. V was clipped by 6 bases and J by 6 bases; unmatched bases: 5. The CDR3 region is CASRVTGLQPQHF. The CDR3 DNA sequence: TGTGCCAGTAGGGTGACAGGGCTTCAGCCCCAGCATTTT.

This clone was seen a few times. The V gene is TRBV30, the J gene TRBJ1-3; D unresolved. Germline V gene lookup returns CDR1 GTSNPN and CDR2 SVGIG (reference sequence). V gave up 7 bases and J gave up 7 bases, with 11 bases separating them. CDR3 length equals 11 residues. CDR3: CASTSPNTIYF. In DNA form, the CDR3 reads TGTGCCTCCACCTCTCCGAACACCATATATTTT.

This rearrangement joins TRBV18 to TRBJ1-1, with D possibly TRBD1 on 5 matching bases. Germline-derived CDR1 and CDR2 are KGHSH and LQKENI. V was shortened by 3 bases and J by 6 bases, with 14 bases between the two germline ends. This CDR3 contains 14 residues. The CDR3 bases are TGTGCCAGCTCACCTCTGGAGGGGAGGGCTGAAGCTTTCTTT. This codes for CASSPLEGRAEAFF. Full variable domain (rest looked up from reference TRBV18 and TRBJ1-1): NAGVMQNPRHLVRRRGQEARLRCSPMKGHSHVYWYRQLPEEGLKFMVYLQKENIIDESGMPKERFSAEFPKEGPSILRIQQVVRGDSAAYFCASSPLEGRAEAFFGQGTRLTVV.

The chain uses TRBV18 and TRBJ2-7; D perhaps matches TRBD2 (5 bases). CDR3 length: 16 amino acids. Germline CDR1 is KGHSH and CDR2 is LQKENI. V shed 0 bases and J shed 6 bases, with 18 bases lying between them. The DNA of the CDR3 is TGTGCCAGCTCACCACCGAGCCTAGCAGGAGGAACCGAGCAGTACTTC. This encodes CASSPPSLAGGTEQYF.

The chain combines TRBV9 with TRBJ1-4; D remains unclear. The V gene lost 4 bases and the J gene lost 0 bases, with 13 bases spanning the gap. Germline CDR1 and CDR2: SGDLS and YYNGEE. The CDR3 has 16 amino acids. The CDR3 spells CASSTQGSATNEKLFF. The CDR3 nucleotides are TGTGCCAGCAGCACCCAAGGGTCGGCAACTAATGAAAAACTGTTTTTT.

This clone came up a few times. The chain joins TRBV6-4 to TRBJ2-3; 9 bases line up with TRBD2. Germline CDR1 reads MRHNA; CDR2 reads SNTAGT. V lost 3 bases, J lost 3 bases, and 1 base stayed unmatched. CDR3 size: 14 residues. The CDR3 here is CASSETSGTDTQYF. CDR3 bases: TGTGCCAGCAGTGAGACTAGCGGAACAGATACGCAGTATTTT.

The V gene is TRBV30, the J gene TRBJ2-1, with 8 positions matching TRBD2. The CDR3 consists of 14 residues. Trimming at V came to 5 bases and at J to 0 bases, leaving 3 bases not matched to a gene. Germline V lookup: CDR1 GTSNPN, CDR2 SVGIG (reference sequence). The CDR3: CAWQLADSYNEQFF. The CDR3 coding sequence is TGTGCCTGGCAACTAGCGGACTCCTACAATGAGCAGTTCTTC.